The present entry profiles one T cell receptor beta chain with its context. Trimming removed 5 bases from V and 0 bases from J; junction bases left unmatched: 4. Germline V gene data show CDR1 as ENHRY and CDR2 as SYGVKD. The CDR3 has 15 amino acids. The sample originates from a study of T cells in Graves' hyperthyroidism and ophthalmopathy. Amplified TCR beta CDR3 regions derived from RNA transcripts. First-round RT-PCR targeting the TCR CDR3 was performed with the HTBI primer set. TCRdb re-derived calls from the multiplex PCR reads in MiXCR, one entry per CDR3 protein. The sample gives 480,000 or so distinct CDR3 sequences, approximately 15% of which show up once; less than 20% is in the top ten.

The TCR was taken from a woman younger than 30 with Graves' hyperthyroidism. The chain employs TRBV10-3 and TRBJ2-1, with 7 positions matching TRBD1. The sample was blood. CDR3 sequence reads: CAISIRDSSYNEQFF. The CDR3 nucleotides read TGTGCCATCAGTATCCGGGACAGCTCCTACAATGAGCAGTTCTTC.